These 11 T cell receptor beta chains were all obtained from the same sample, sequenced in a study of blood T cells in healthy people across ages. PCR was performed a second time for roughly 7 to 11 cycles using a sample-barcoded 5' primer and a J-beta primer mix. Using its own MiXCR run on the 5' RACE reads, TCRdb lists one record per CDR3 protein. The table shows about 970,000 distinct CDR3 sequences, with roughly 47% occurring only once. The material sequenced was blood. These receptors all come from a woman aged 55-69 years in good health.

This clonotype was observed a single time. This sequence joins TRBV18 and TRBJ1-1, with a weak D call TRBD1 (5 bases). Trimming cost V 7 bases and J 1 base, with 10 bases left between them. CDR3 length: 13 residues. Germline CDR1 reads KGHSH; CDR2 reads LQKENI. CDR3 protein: CASFEQENTEAFF. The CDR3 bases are TGTGCCAGCTTTGAACAGGAGAACACTGAAGCTTTCTTT.

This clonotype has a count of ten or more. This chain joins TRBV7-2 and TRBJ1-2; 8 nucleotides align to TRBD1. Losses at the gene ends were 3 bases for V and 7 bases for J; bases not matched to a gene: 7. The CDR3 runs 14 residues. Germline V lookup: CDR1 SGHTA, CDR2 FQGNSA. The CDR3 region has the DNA TGTGCCAGCAGCTTGGGACAGGCCAATGGTGGCTACACCTTC. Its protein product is CASSLGQANGGYTF.

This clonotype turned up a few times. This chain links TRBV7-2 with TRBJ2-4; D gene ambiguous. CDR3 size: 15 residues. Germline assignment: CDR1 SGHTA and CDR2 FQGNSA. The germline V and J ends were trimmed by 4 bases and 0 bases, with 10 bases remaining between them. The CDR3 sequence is CASSWNSIAKNIQYF. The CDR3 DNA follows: TGTGCCAGCAGCTGGAACAGTATAGCCAAAAACATTCAGTACTTC.

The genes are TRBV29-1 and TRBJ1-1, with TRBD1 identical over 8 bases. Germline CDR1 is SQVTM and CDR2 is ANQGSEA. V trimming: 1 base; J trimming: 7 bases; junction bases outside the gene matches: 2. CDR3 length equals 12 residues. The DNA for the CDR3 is TGCAGCGTTGAAGTAGGACAGGGTGAAGCTTTCTTT. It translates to CSVEVGQGEAFF.

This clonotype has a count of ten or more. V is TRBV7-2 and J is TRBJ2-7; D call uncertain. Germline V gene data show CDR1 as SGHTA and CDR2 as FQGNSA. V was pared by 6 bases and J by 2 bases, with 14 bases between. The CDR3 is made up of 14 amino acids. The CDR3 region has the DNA TGTGCCAGCAGTTCCAATACTGTGGCCTACGAGCAGTACTTC. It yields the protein CASSSNTVAYEQYF.

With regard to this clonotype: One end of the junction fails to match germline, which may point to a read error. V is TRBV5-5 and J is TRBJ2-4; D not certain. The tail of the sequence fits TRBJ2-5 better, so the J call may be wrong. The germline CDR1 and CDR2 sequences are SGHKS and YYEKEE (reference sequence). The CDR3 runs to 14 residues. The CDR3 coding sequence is TGTGCCGGCAGCTTGCGCCCTTCCCAAGAGACCCAGTACTTC. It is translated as CAGSLRPSQETQYF.

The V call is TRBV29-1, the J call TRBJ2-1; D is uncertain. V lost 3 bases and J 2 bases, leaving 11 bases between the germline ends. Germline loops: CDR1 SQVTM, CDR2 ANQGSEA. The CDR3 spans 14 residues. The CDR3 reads CSVEAASTYNEQFF. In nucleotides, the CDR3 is TGCAGCGTTGAGGCGGCCTCAACCTACAATGAGCAGTTCTTC.

The CDR3 sequence is CATSYGNREQYF. DNA of the CDR3: TGTGCCACCAGTTATGGGAACAGGGAGCAGTACTTC. This chain links TRBV24-1 with TRBJ2-5, with a possible D match to TRBD1 (6 bases). The CDR3 covers 12 residues. V lost 6 bases to trimming and J lost 11 bases, with 15 bases between them. The germline V gene encodes CDR1 KGHDR and CDR2 SFDVKD.

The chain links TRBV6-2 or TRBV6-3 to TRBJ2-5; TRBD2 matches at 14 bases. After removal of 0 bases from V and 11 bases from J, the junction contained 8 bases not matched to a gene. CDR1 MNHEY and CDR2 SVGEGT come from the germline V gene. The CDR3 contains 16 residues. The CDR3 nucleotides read TGTGCCAGCAGTTACTCGGGGGTGACTAGCGGGAGGGGGCAGTACTTC. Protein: CASSYSGVTSGRGQYF.

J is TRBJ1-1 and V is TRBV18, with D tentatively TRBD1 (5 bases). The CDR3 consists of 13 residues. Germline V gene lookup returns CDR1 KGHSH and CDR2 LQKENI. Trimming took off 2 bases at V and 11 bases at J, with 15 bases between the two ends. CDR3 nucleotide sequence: TGTGCCAGCTCACCAGGGCAGGGCTATCAGGCTTTCTTT. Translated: CASSPGQGYQAFF.

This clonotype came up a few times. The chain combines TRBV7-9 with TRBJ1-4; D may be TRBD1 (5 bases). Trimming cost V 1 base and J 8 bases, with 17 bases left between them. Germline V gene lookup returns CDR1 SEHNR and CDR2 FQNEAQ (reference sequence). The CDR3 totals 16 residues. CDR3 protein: CASSLVPGTTQEKLFF. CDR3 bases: TGTGCCAGCAGCTTAGTCCCGGGGACCACACAAGAAAAACTGTTTTTT.